Each of the 17 T cell receptor beta chains below was sequenced from the same sample in a study of T cell responses to AZD1222 COVID-19 vaccine. Method: immunoSEQ multiplex PCR; TCRdb's copy keeps in-frame clones and lacks some. The table includes 150,000 to 180,000 clones, 90% detected once. The sample in question was peripheral blood, obtained on day 0 of AZD1222 vaccination. Every receptor here comes from an adult in good health.

The chain employs TRBV15 and TRBJ1-1; D ambiguous. The CDR3 totals 13 residues. V was shortened by 4 bases and J by 3 bases, with 9 bases between the two germline ends. Germline V lookup: CDR1 LNHNV, CDR2 YYDKDF (reference sequence). CDR3 sequence (DNA): TGTGCCACCAGCACCACGGCGGACACTGAAGCTTTCTTT. It translates to CATSTTADTEAFF.

J is TRBJ1-1 and V is TRBV6-5, with 9 bases fitting TRBD1. V shed 7 bases, J shed 4 bases, and the junction held 10 bases outside the gene matches. CDR1 and CDR2 (germline): MNHEY, SVGAGI. This CDR3 is 15 amino acids long. The CDR3 here is CASTADRGGSTEAFF. The CDR3 nucleotides read TGTGCCAGCACTGCGGACAGGGGCGGAAGCACTGAAGCTTTCTTT.

This chain joins TRBV9 and TRBJ2-5, with TRBD2 matching over 9 bases. Germline values: CDR1 SGDLS, CDR2 YYNGEE. The CDR3 sequence is 15 residues long. The V segment lost 4 bases and the J segment 5 bases; nucleotides outside the gene matches: 9. CDR3 residues: CASSLSGGLLETQYF. CDR3 coding DNA: TGTGCCAGCAGCCTCAGCGGGGGGCTGCTGGAGACCCAGTACTTC.

With respect to this clone: The junction and the germline gene differ at one end; a read error may be behind it. The chain joins TRBV7-9 to TRBJ2-5; TRBD2 matches at 10 bases. The CDR3 is 16 amino acids. Germline V gene lookup returns CDR1 SEHNR and CDR2 FQNEAQ (reference sequence). CDR3 sequence reads: CAGSPGLASGQETQYF. DNA of the CDR3: TGTGCCGGCAGCCCGGGACTAGCGTCGGGCCAAGAGACCCAGTACTTC.

The chain is built from TRBV3-1 (or the pseudogene TRBV3-2) and TRBJ2-1; 7 bases are a match to TRBD2. Germline CDR1 and CDR2: LGHDT and YNNKEL (reference sequence). V gave up 5 bases and J gave up 4 bases; unmatched junction bases: 17. This CDR3 spans 18 amino acids. The CDR3 spells CASSSSQGAPGLYNEQFF. Here the CDR3 DNA reads TGTGCCAGCAGCTCCAGCCAGGGTGCCCCGGGACTATACAATGAGCAGTTCTTC.

J is TRBJ1-6 and V is TRBV28; tentative D call: TRBD1 (5 bases). The CDR3 spans 15 residues. The germline gives CDR1 MDHEN, CDR2 SYDVKM. V was shortened by 5 bases and J by 7 bases, with 15 bases between the two germline ends. CDR3 loop: CASSPQLTGNSPLHF. DNA for the CDR3: TGTGCCAGCAGTCCCCAACTTACAGGAAATTCACCCCTCCACTTT.

This clone was counted between two and nine times. This chain joins TRBV10-2 and TRBJ2-3; 7 bases line up with TRBD2. The V and J ends lost 10 bases and 3 bases, in that order; junction bases with no gene match: 4. The CDR3 has 12 amino acids. Germline values: CDR1 WSHSY, CDR2 SAAADI. As DNA, the CDR3 is TGCGCCACCCGACTAGCTACAGATACGCAGTATTTT. Its translation is CATRLATDTQYF.

As concerns this clone: The sample holds other DNA sequences that translate to the same CDR3. This rearrangement joins TRBV12-3 or TRBV12-4 to TRBJ1-2; weak D call: TRBD1 (5 bases). The CDR3 spans 13 residues. V dropped 1 base and J dropped 8 bases, with 11 bases sitting between them. The CDR3 DNA is TGTGCCAGCAGTTTAGGGCAGGGTTACGGCTACACCTTC. This encodes CASSLGQGYGYTF.

The rearrangement uses TRBV24-1 and TRBJ1-5, with D hard to call. Germline-derived CDR1 and CDR2 are KGHDR and SFDVKD. With 2 bases removed from V and 6 bases from J, the gap between germline ends came to 4 bases. The CDR3 has 12 residues. The CDR3 loop reads CATSDSGQPQHF. The CDR3, as DNA: TGTGCCACCAGTGATTCCGGTCAGCCCCAGCATTTT.

The chain combines TRBV24-1 with TRBJ2-5; TRBD1 matches 10 bases. V lost 2 bases, J lost 1 base, and 3 bases stayed unmatched. Germline CDR1 and CDR2: KGHDR and SFDVKD. CDR3 size: 16 residues. The CDR3, as DNA: TGTGCCACCAGTGATTGGAGGACAGGGGGCCAAGAGACCCAGTACTTC. Amino acids: CATSDWRTGGQETQYF.

The rearrangement joins TRBV7-3 to TRBJ2-1; 8 positions agree with TRBD1. The CDR3 is 15 amino acids. With 4 bases clipped from V and 4 bases from J, the junction kept 6 bases outside the gene matches. Germline lookup yields CDR1 SGHTA and CDR2 FQGTGA. The CDR3 DNA follows: TGTGCCAGCAGCTCTACCGGGACAGGATACAATGAGCAGTTCTTC. Translated: CASSSTGTGYNEQFF.

The genes are TRBV12-3 or TRBV12-4 and TRBJ2-7; weak D call: TRBD1 (6 bases). The CDR3 runs 13 residues. Trimming stripped 1 base from V and 5 bases from J, with 9 bases between. The CDR3 loop reads CASSLEQGNEQYF. CDR3 in DNA: TGTGCCAGCAGTTTAGAACAGGGTAACGAGCAGTACTTC.

The rearrangement joins TRBV6-5 to TRBJ2-3, with a possible D match to TRBD1 (6 bases). The CDR3 runs to 13 residues. V was clipped by 8 bases and J by 3 bases, with 12 bases between them. Per the germline V gene, CDR1 is MNHEY and CDR2 is SVGAGI. The CDR3 DNA reads TGTGCCAGCGTACAGGGTGGGACAGATACGCAGTATTTT. Translated, it gives CASVQGGTDTQYF.

The genes are TRBV15 and TRBJ1-2; D not resolved. This CDR3 is built from 12 residues. Looked up from germline, CDR1 is LNHNV and CDR2 is YYDKDF (reference sequence). V was cut by 5 bases and J by 7 bases, with 11 bases left in between. This CDR3 reads CATSLGGRGYTF. The CDR3 DNA follows: TGTGCCACCAGCCTAGGTGGTCGTGGCTACACCTTC.

This clone was seen a few times. The chain recombines TRBV6-5 with TRBJ2-1; D not resolved. The CDR3 has 12 amino acids. CDR1 is MNHEY, CDR2 SVGAGI, per germline. The V end lost 5 bases, the J end lost 4 bases, and 6 bases lay between the germline ends. CDR3 sequence (DNA): TGTGCCAGCAGTCCCCGGTACAATGAGCAGTTCTTC. Its translation is CASSPRYNEQFF.

The CDR3: CASSDRTQYNEQFF. The CDR3 DNA reads TGTGCCAGCAGTGATCGGACACAATACAATGAGCAGTTCTTC. This chain connects TRBV6-1 to TRBJ2-1, with D possibly matching TRBD1 (5 bases). The V and J ends lost 3 bases and 4 bases respectively, with 10 bases between them. The germline V gene encodes CDR1 MNHNS and CDR2 SASEGT. The CDR3 is 14 residues long.

The chain links TRBV2 to TRBJ2-3; TRBD1 matches at 10 bases. Trimming took 6 bases from V and 6 from J; bases not matched to a gene: 6. The CDR3 covers 14 residues. From germline, CDR1 is SNHLY and CDR2 FYNNEI. The CDR3 sequence is CASRGQGVTDTQYF. In DNA, the CDR3 is TGTGCCAGCAGAGGACAGGGGGTCACGGATACGCAGTATTTT.